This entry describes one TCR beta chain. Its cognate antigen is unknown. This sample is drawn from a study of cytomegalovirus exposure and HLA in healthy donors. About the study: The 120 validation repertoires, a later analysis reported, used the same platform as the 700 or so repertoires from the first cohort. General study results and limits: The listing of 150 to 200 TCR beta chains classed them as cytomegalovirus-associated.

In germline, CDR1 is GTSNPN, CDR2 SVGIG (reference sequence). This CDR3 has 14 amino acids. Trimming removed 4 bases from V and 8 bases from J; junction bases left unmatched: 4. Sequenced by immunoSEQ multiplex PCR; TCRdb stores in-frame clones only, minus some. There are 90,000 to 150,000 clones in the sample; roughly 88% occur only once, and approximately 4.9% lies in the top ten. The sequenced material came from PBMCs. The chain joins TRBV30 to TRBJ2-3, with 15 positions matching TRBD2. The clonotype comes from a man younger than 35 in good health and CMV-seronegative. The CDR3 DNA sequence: TGTGCCTGGAAGCCGGGACTAGCGGGAGGTACGCAGTATTTT. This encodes CAWKPGLAGGTQYF.